One and the same sample provided the 24 T cell receptor beta chains below, sequenced in a study of cytomegalovirus exposure and HLA in healthy donors. This PCR relied on a set of 60 Vbeta primers and 13 Jbeta primers. Sequencing was performed with immunoSEQ multiplex PCR; in TCRdb, only in-frame clones are kept and a portion is missing. Altogether some 190,000 clones are present, roughly 78% being singletons, with the ten largest covering about 1.9%. The material sequenced was PBMCs. The receptors originated from a woman in her 30s in good health and CMV-seronegative.

The chain carries TRBV7-2 and TRBJ1-2; the D is unclear. Trimming cost V 8 bases and J 0 bases, with 4 bases left between them. The germline CDR1 and CDR2 sequences are SGHTA and FQGNSA. CDR3 length equals 11 residues. The CDR3 loop is CASSANYGYTF. In DNA form, the CDR3 reads TGTGCCAGCTCCGCTAACTATGGCTACACCTTC.

This clone was seen a few times. V and J are TRBV10-2 and TRBJ2-5; perhaps TRBD2 as D (6 bases). The CDR3 has 15 amino acids. Germline V CDR1 and CDR2: WSHSY, SAAADI. V was shortened by 8 bases and J by 3 bases, with 19 bases between the two germline ends. CDR3 in amino acids: CASCPISRGKETQYF. DNA of the CDR3: TGCGCCAGCTGTCCCATTTCTCGGGGGAAAGAGACCCAGTACTTC.

The chain employs TRBV30 and TRBJ1-4, with a weak D call TRBD1 (6 bases). The germline V gene encodes CDR1 GTSNPN and CDR2 SVGIG (reference sequence). The V and J ends lost 4 bases and 8 bases respectively, with 23 bases between them. CDR3 length: 16 amino acids. CDR3 sequence (DNA): TGTGCCTGGACAACGGGTCGGGGGGGCGCGTCGGAAAAACTGTTTTTT. It codes for CAWTTGRGGASEKLFF.

The chain has TRBV6-5 and TRBJ1-5; 9 nucleotides match TRBD1. V lost 4 bases, J lost 7 bases, and 8 bases stayed unmatched. Germline V gene sequence: CDR1 MNHEY, CDR2 SVGAGI. The CDR3 spans 15 residues. The chain's CDR3 is CASSLQGAVGQPQHF. CDR3 bases: TGTGCCAGCAGTTTACAGGGGGCGGTGGGCCAGCCCCAGCATTTT.

Concerning this clone: Other DNA sequences within the sample encode an identical CDR3. The rearrangement links TRBV5-1 to TRBJ1-1; D not resolved. This CDR3 contains 13 residues. The germline CDR1 and CDR2 sequences are SGHRS and YFSETQ. V was trimmed by 0 bases and J by 0 bases, leaving 3 bases between them. In DNA form, the CDR3 reads TGCGCCAGCAGCTTGGATATGAACACTGAAGCTTTCTTT. Translated: CASSLDMNTEAFF.

The V and J genes are TRBV2 and TRBJ1-5; D possibly corresponds to TRBD1 (5 bases). The CDR3 runs 15 residues. Trimming shortened V by 2 bases and J by 1 base, and 9 bases separated the two germline ends. Germline CDR1 and CDR2: SNHLY and FYNNEI. DNA of the CDR3: TGTGCCAGCAGTGAACAGACAGTCAGCAATCAGCCCCAGCATTTT. Encoded protein: CASSEQTVSNQPQHF.

The chain has TRBV5-1 and TRBJ1-1; D is uncertain. Germline loops: CDR1 SGHRS, CDR2 YFSETQ. V lost 0 bases, J lost 1 base, and 7 bases lay in between. The CDR3 sequence is 14 residues long. The CDR3 here is CASSLGHKNTEAFF. For the CDR3, the DNA is TGCGCCAGCAGCTTGGGGCACAAGAACACTGAAGCTTTCTTT.

The rearrangement uses TRBV19 and TRBJ1-1; no clear D gene. V was clipped by 7 bases and J by 4 bases, with 19 bases between them. The CDR3 consists of 15 residues. Looked up from germline, CDR1 is LNHDA and CDR2 is SQIVND (reference sequence). As DNA, the CDR3 is TGTGCCAGTACCACTAACGGCGGATTATCCACTGAAGCTTTCTTT. This translates into CASTTNGGLSTEAFF.

V and J are TRBV29-1 and TRBJ2-7; 7 nucleotides line up with TRBD1. CDR1 SQVTM and CDR2 ANQGSEA come from the germline V gene. J gave up 5 bases and V 6 bases, and 13 bases lay outside the gene matches. This CDR3 is built from 14 residues. CDR3 bases: TGCAGCGTGCAGGGACAGTTTACAAGCCACGAGCAGTACTTC. Translation: CSVQGQFTSHEQYF.

V usage is TRBV6-5 and J usage is TRBJ1-2, with 8 nucleotides matching TRBD1. The CDR3 covers 14 residues. CDR1 MNHEY and CDR2 SVGAGI come from the germline V gene. Trimming cost V 6 bases and J 8 bases; bases outside gene matches: 11. CDR3 in amino acids: CASSLTGGVGGYTF. Here the CDR3 DNA reads TGTGCCAGCAGCCTCACAGGGGGAGTGGGGGGCTACACCTTC.

This clone was detected only a few times. The chain employs TRBV27 and TRBJ1-3; TRBD1 matches 10 bases. This CDR3 comprises 14 residues. Looked up from germline, CDR1 is MNHEY and CDR2 is SMNVEV (reference sequence). The ends lost 3 bases at V and 8 bases at J; junction bases unmatched: 4. The CDR3 sequence is CASSLTGGLDTIYF. As DNA, the CDR3 is TGTGCCAGCAGTTTGACAGGGGGCCTAGACACCATATATTTT.

The chain employs TRBV4-3 and TRBJ2-5; TRBD2 matches at 8 bases. Judging by the DNA end, TRBJ2-7 fits better; the J call may be wrong. The CDR3 contains 15 residues. Germline CDR1 LGHNA, CDR2 YSLEER. CDR3 coding DNA: TGCGCCAGCAGCCAAGCGGGGGGGTTAATATACGAGCAGTACTTC. Residues: CASSQAGGLIYEQYF.

This clone was observed once. The chain uses TRBV4-2 and TRBJ2-5; 12 bases map to TRBD2. Germline lookup yields CDR1 LGHNA and CDR2 YNFKEQ. This CDR3 is built from 18 residues. V lost 0 bases, J lost 5 bases, and 10 bases stayed unmatched. The CDR3 coding sequence is TGTGCCAGCAGCCAAGAAAGGCTAGCGGGGGGGCTGGGCGAGACCCAGTACTTC. Translating it yields CASSQERLAGGLGETQYF.

The J gene is TRBJ1-2, the V gene TRBV7-8; D uncertain. V gave up 0 bases and J gave up 6 bases, with 11 bases separating them. Germline loops: CDR1 SGHVS, CDR2 FQNEAQ. This CDR3 comprises 14 residues. CDR3 DNA: TGTGCCAGCAGCTTAGCCGGGCACGGGAATGGCTACACCTTC. This encodes CASSLAGHGNGYTF.

The V gene is TRBV6-6, the J gene TRBJ2-5; possibly TRBD2 for D (6 bases). The V and J ends lost 6 bases and 3 bases respectively, with 20 bases between them. The CDR3 consists of 16 residues. CDR1 and CDR2 (germline): MNHNY, SVGAGI (reference sequence). The CDR3 coding sequence is TGTGCCAGCAGCTCCGGGACCGCGGGGTGGAAAGAGACCCAGTACTTC. Translating gives CASSSGTAGWKETQYF.

This clone was seen only once. Other DNA sequences from this sample encode an identical CDR3 as well. This chain links TRBV30 with TRBJ2-7; possibly TRBD1 for D (6 bases). Deletions cut 0 bases from V and 3 bases from J, with 6 bases between. This CDR3 spans 12 amino acids. Germline CDR1 is GTSNPN and CDR2 is SVGIG (reference sequence). CDR3 sequence reads: CAWSVGGYEQYF. The CDR3 DNA reads as TGTGCCTGGAGTGTAGGGGGCTACGAGCAGTACTTC.

The chain recombines TRBV2 with TRBJ1-5; TRBD1 aligns across 8 bases. Germline V lookup: CDR1 SNHLY, CDR2 FYNNEI. The V and J ends lost 6 bases and 6 bases, in that order; junction bases with no gene match: 4. This CDR3 is 13 amino acids long. CDR3: CASRTQGAQPQHF. The DNA for the CDR3 is TGTGCCAGCAGAACTCAGGGGGCTCAGCCCCAGCATTTT.

Points on this clone: This specimen includes other DNA sequences encoding the same CDR3. CDR3 region: CASSQDRTQGRGYTF. CDR3 sequence (DNA): TGTGCCAGCAGCCAGGATCGTACCCAGGGGAGAGGCTACACCTTC. V and J are TRBV4-2 and TRBJ1-2; D is perhaps TRBD1 (6 bases). CDR1 and CDR2 from the germline V gene are LGHNA and YNFKEQ. The ends were cut back, 3 bases at V and 8 bases at J, with 19 bases in the middle. The CDR3 covers 15 residues.

J is TRBJ2-7 and V is TRBV7-8; D uncertain. Per germline, CDR1 SGHVS and CDR2 FQNEAQ. V was clipped by 9 bases and J by 2 bases, with 11 bases between them. The CDR3 is made up of 12 amino acids. As DNA, the CDR3 is TGTGCCAGTGAATCCACTCCCTACGAGCAGTACTTC. The encoded protein is CASESTPYEQYF. Supplemented by reference TRBV7-8 and TRBJ2-7, the full variable domain reads GAGVSQSPRYKVAKRGQDVALRCDPISGHVSLFWYQQALGQGPEFLTYFQNEAQLDKSGLPSDRFFAERPEGSVSTLKIQRTQQEDSAVYLCASESTPYEQYFGPGTRLTVT.

Written as DNA, the CDR3 is TGTGCCAGCAGTTCGGTGCTAGCCAAAAACATTCAGTACTTC. Translation gives CASSSVLAKNIQYF. The rearrangement links TRBV6-5 to TRBJ2-4; D remains unclear. Trimming took off 4 bases at V and 0 bases at J, with 7 bases between the two ends. CDR1 MNHEY and CDR2 SVGAGI come from the germline V gene. The CDR3 spans 14 residues.

This clone came up many times. V and J are TRBV4-2 and TRBJ2-6; TRBD2 agrees at 12 bases. This CDR3 contains 17 residues. Trimming cost V 1 base and J 3 bases; bases outside gene matches: 1. CDR1 is LGHNA, CDR2 YNFKEQ, per germline. CDR3 residues: CASSQGLAGDGANVLTF. The CDR3 bases are TGTGCCAGCAGCCAAGGACTAGCGGGGGATGGGGCCAACGTCCTGACTTTC.

The chain recombines TRBV18 with TRBJ1-1; perhaps TRBD1 as D (6 bases). Per germline, CDR1 KGHSH and CDR2 LQKENI. Trimming took off 2 bases at V and 3 bases at J, with 13 bases between the two ends. This CDR3 comprises 15 residues. The CDR3 loop reads CASSPLMGADTEAFF. DNA for the CDR3: TGTGCCAGCTCACCATTAATGGGGGCGGACACTGAAGCTTTCTTT.

This clone was counted only a few times. The genes are TRBV19 and TRBJ1-3; D call uncertain. Trimming shortened V by 6 bases and J by 4 bases, and 7 bases separated the two germline ends. Germline V gene lookup returns CDR1 LNHDA and CDR2 SQIVND (reference sequence). CDR3 length equals 12 residues. The CDR3 DNA is TGTGCCAGTAGCCCTAAGGGAAACACCATATATTTT. As protein: CASSPKGNTIYF.

This clone occurred a few times. The chain joins TRBV19 to TRBJ1-6; D gene ambiguous. Germline-derived CDR1 and CDR2 are LNHDA and SQIVND (reference sequence). The CDR3 runs 17 residues. V was clipped by 3 bases and J by 9 bases, with 21 bases between them. CDR3 protein: CASSIRPDLSGGSPLHF. The CDR3 DNA reads as TGTGCCAGTAGTATTAGACCGGACCTCTCCGGAGGTTCACCCCTCCACTTT.